This T cell receptor beta chain was profiled in a study of blood T cells in healthy people across ages. The CDR3 contains 14 residues. V lost 3 bases and J lost 3, with 14 bases in between. Germline assignment: CDR1 DFQATT and CDR2 SNEGSKA (reference sequence). Next came a second PCR, run for about 6 to 12 cycles, which used a sample-barcoded 5' primer along with a J-beta primer mix. TCRdb processed the 5' RACE reads anew with MiXCR; each CDR3 protein has one entry. The data show roughly 700,000 distinct CDR3 sequences, approximately 25% seen once. This clonotype was detected a few times. The sample was also linked to a second study, of T cells of mothers and their children. Turning to that study: Not a single persistent microchimeric T cell clone was detected.

Sequencing used blood. This chain links TRBV20-1 with TRBJ1-2; TRBD1 is a possible D gene (5 bases). The origin of this receptor is a boy aged 5-17 years in good health. The CDR3: CSARQTAVDYGYTF. The CDR3 nucleotides read TGCAGTGCTAGGCAGACAGCAGTTGACTATGGCTACACCTTC.